The 2 T cell receptor beta chains in this list originate from one sample, sequenced in a study of control samples from healthy donors and cancer patients. Assay used: immunoSEQ multiplex PCR; TCRdb lists only in-frame clones, some missing. Among 150,000 or so clones listed, approximately 94% were seen once. The specimen sequenced was blood. The receptors were gathered from a woman aged 40 to 50 in good health.

This clone has just one count. The rearrangement links TRBV6-5 to TRBJ2-6; the D is unclear. Trimming removed 6 bases from V and 1 base from J, with 7 bases in between. The CDR3 spans 14 residues. Germline CDR1 reads MNHEY; CDR2 reads SVGAGI. CDR3 loop: CASRLWSGANVLTF. CDR3 DNA: TGTGCCAGCAGACTATGGTCTGGGGCCAACGTCCTGACTTTC.

The V gene is TRBV6-2 or TRBV6-3, the J gene TRBJ2-7, with 8 bases that match TRBD1. Germline CDR1 and CDR2: MNHEY and SVGEGT. The J segment lost 8 bases and the V segment lost 2 bases, leaving 8 bases of the junction unmatched. The CDR3 has 14 residues. The CDR3 nucleotides read TGTGCCAGCAGTTACACAGGGGGAGATTCCCAGCAGTACTTC. Amino acids: CASSYTGGDSQQYF.